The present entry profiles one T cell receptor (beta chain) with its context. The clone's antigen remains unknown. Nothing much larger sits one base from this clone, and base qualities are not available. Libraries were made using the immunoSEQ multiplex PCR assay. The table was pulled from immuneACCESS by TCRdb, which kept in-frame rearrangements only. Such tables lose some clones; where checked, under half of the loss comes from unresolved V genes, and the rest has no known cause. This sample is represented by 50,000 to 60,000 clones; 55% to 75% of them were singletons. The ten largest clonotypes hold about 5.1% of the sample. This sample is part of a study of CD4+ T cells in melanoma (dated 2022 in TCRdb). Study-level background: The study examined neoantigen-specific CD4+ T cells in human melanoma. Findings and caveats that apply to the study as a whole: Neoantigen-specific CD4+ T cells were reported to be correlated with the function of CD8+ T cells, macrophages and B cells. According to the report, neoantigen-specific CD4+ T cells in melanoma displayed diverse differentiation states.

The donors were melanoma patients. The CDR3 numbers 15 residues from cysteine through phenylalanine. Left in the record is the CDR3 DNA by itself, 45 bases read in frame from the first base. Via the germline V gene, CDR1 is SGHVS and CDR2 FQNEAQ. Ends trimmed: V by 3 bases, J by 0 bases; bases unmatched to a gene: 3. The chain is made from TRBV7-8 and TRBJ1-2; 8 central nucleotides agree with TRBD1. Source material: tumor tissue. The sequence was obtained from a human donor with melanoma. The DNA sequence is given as TGTGCCAGCAGCTTGGGGACAGGAGCTAACTATGGCTACACCTTC. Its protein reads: CASSLGTGANYGYTF. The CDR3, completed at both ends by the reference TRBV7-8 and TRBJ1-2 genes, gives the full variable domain GAGVSQSPRYKVAKRGQDVALRCDPISGHVSLFWYQQALGQGPEFLTYFQNEAQLDKSGLPSDRFFAERPEGSVSTLKIQRTQQEDSAVYLCASSLGTGANYGYTFGSGTRLTVV.